The TCR beta chain under discussion was sequenced for a study of T cells in Graves' hyperthyroidism and ophthalmopathy. As for the study in general: Initial diagnosis, before any treatment, was when peripheral blood was collected.

RNA transcripts gave rise to amplified TCR beta CDR3 regions. HTBI primers were employed in a first-round RT-PCR of the TCR CDR3. A single record per CDR3 protein comes from TCRdb applying MiXCR to the multiplex PCR reads. The sample yields under 400,000 distinct CDR3 sequences, around 14% seen once. The CDR3 is 17 amino acids. Germline lookup yields CDR1 SGHRS and CDR2 YFSETQ. Trimming pared 0 bases from V and 4 bases from J, leaving 19 bases between. There are many counts of this clonotype. It was uncontrolled infection, other autoimmune disease, pregnancy or lactation that excluded patients. The sequenced material came from blood. The chain recombines TRBV5-1 with TRBJ1-1, with D possibly matching TRBD1 (5 bases). The sequence derives from a young woman with Graves' hyperthyroidism that later progressed to Graves' ophthalmopathy. The CDR3 loop is CASSLGDSGNWVTEAFF. The CDR3 nucleotides read TGCGCCAGCAGCTTGGGAGACAGTGGAAATTGGGTCACTGAAGCTTTCTTT.